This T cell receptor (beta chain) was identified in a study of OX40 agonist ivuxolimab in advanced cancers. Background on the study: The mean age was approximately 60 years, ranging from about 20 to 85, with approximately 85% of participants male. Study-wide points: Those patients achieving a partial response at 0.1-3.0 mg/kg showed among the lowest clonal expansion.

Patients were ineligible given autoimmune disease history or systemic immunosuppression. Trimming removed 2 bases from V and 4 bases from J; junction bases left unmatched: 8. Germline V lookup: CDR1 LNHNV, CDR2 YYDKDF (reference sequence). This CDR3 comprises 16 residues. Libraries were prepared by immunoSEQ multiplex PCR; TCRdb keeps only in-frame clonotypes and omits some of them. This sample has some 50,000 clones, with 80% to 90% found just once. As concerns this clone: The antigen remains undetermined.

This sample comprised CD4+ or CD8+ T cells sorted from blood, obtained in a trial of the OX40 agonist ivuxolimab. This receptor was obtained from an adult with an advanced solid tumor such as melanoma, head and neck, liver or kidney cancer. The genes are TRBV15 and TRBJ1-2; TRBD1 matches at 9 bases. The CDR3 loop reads CATSRPPGQGGYGYTF. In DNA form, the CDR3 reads TGTGCCACCAGCAGACCCCCGGGACAGGGCGGCTATGGCTACACCTTC.